The clone carrying this TCR beta chain was recorded many times. The source of the sample is a study of blood T cells in healthy people across ages. PCR was performed a second time for roughly 6 to 12 cycles using a sample-barcoded 5' primer and a J-beta primer mix. TCRdb fed the 5' RACE reads into MiXCR, producing one record per CDR3 protein. The sample includes roughly 1.5 million distinct CDR3 sequences, about 42% of them seen just once. The germline V and J ends were trimmed by 6 bases and 6 bases, with 6 bases remaining between them. CDR3 length equals 10 residues. From germline, CDR1 is DFQATT and CDR2 SNEGSKA (reference sequence).

The J gene is TRBJ1-5, the V gene TRBV20-1; D not certain. Sequenced input: blood. The TCR sequence derives from a woman aged 18-29 years in good health. CDR3 nucleotide sequence: TGCAGTGCCTCTATTCAGCCCCAGCATTTT. Residues: CSASIQPQHF.